The sequence of this TCR beta chain was determined in a study of blood T cells in healthy people across ages (dated by TCRdb to about 2015). With regard to the full study: In model experiments, roughly one uniquely barcoded TCR beta cDNA molecule per two T cells was captured by template switching. Donors were grouped into four age groups: young (average approximately 16 years), middle-aged (39), aged (about 59) and long-lived (about 90). Age-related changes in TCR beta repertoire diversity were measured in the study by deep sequencing normalized with unique cDNA molecular identifiers. Two additional independent replicas of 1 million unique cDNA reads from the same blood draw were analyzed for two donors (one aged 18 to 30 and one aged 80 or older). To avoid experimental bias, donors of different ages were spread randomly across the sequencing lanes. The study at large found these results: Donor CMV infection status was unknown, potentially confounding age-related changes in expanded clonotypes. Compared with the aged group, more naive CD4+ T cells, fewer expanded clones and increased TCR diversity were shown by the long-lived group, suggesting age selection. As age increased, observed TCR beta diversity per million T cells dropped in a roughly linear way, and a significant reduction was already evident by age around 41. A strong correlation was found between observed TCR beta diversity and the percentage of naive T cells measured by flow cytometry. Conclusive comparison of naive and antigen-experienced compartments was prevented by the profiling of bulk unsorted PBMCs. Total diversity estimates from one million sequenced T cells were considered lower bounds and underestimates.

The library was produced with 5' RACE. Reads for this sample came from an Illumina HiSeq 2500. The second PCR ran for about 7 to 11 cycles and used a J-beta primer mix along with a sample-barcoded 5' primer. Each TCR beta cDNA molecule received a unique molecular identifier from a template-switch 5' adaptor carrying 12 random nucleotides. At least 2.5 million CDR3-containing paired-end reads were obtained from each sample. First-strand cDNA was synthesized from all RNA with the Mint cDNA synthesis kit, primed by a TRBC-specific oligonucleotide. Following uracil-DNA glycosylase treatment, all cDNA underwent a first 18-cycle PCR with the universal primers M1SS and BC2_uni_R. For the original study's pipeline: Normalization of each sample was performed by random selection of 1 million high-quality reads, each carrying a distinct molecular identifier. Instead of being binned into consensus sequences, reads with shared molecular identifiers were discarded. MiTCR, with a Q25 quality threshold and the strictest error-elimination algorithm, was used for CDR3 identification, clonotype clustering and error correction. A nonparametric unseen species model with Euler transformation was used to estimate a lower bound on total TCR beta diversity. Using fastp at Q25 and MiXCR, TCRdb reprocessed the public reads and kept productive beta chains. Identical CDR3 protein sequences are pooled into one entry, listed with their most common genes and DNA. None of the V and J calls come from the authors' own analysis; TCRdb made them. This sample has hundreds of thousands of distinct CDR3 sequences in its table, and more than 40% of those were observed once. The ten biggest clones cover around 21% of the sample.

About this clonotype: Its antigen is unknown. No much larger clone is present one base from it, and per-base qualities are unavailable.

The donors were roughly 39 Caucasian individuals from Russia, aged roughly 6 to 95 years, who were systemically healthy. Each donor gave approximately 10 milliliters of peripheral blood, collected into EDTA-treated Vacutainer tubes. Ficoll-Paque density-gradient centrifugation was used to isolate PBMCs, with at least 6.5 million per sample. Trizol reagent was used to extract total RNA from the PBMCs, yielding at least 5.5 micrograms per sample. For every donor, an aliquot of PBMCs went through flow cytometry to measure the percentages of naive CD45RAhigh/CD27high T cells. Including cysteine and phenylalanine, the CDR3 has 13 amino acids. Only CDR3 DNA is held: 39 bases, read in frame from base 1. The germline V gene encodes CDR1 SGHVS and CDR2 FQNEAQ. The junction shows trimming of 5 bases on V and 8 bases on J, plus 15 bases between the germline ends.

This sequence was found in a man in his 60s in good health. The sequenced material came from blood. The rearranged chain carries TRBV7-8 and TRBJ1-1; no D segment can be confidently identified. The CDR3 region: CASSVSQALEAFF. The bases are TGTGCCAGCAGCGTAAGTCAGGCACTGGAAGCTTTCTTT. Reference TRBV7-8 and TRBJ1-1 proteins supply the regions before and after the CDR3; the full variable domain is: GAGVSQSPRYKVAKRGQDVALRCDPISGHVSLFWYQQALGQGPEFLTYFQNEAQLDKSGLPSDRFFAERPEGSVSTLKIQRTQQEDSAVYLCASSVSQALEAFFGQGTRLTVV.